The source of this T cell receptor beta chain is a study of T cell changes during pregnancy in multiple sclerosis. The ends lost 1 base at V and 5 bases at J; junction bases unmatched: 7. This CDR3 contains 15 residues. Germline CDR1 reads SGHNT; CDR2 reads YYREEE (reference sequence). Sequenced by immunoSEQ multiplex PCR; TCRdb stores in-frame clones only, minus some. The sample lists about 24,000 clones; roughly nine tenths were seen once. This sample comprised CD8+ T cells from peripheral blood mononuclear cells, obtained in the third trimester of pregnancy. This chain links TRBV5-4 with TRBJ2-7; 9 positions match TRBD1. This clonotype was sampled from a female donor in good health, enrolled as a control in a pregnancy study. The CDR3 region is CASSLWNRGLDEQYF. The CDR3 nucleotides are TGTGCCAGCAGCTTGTGGAACAGGGGGCTCGACGAGCAGTACTTC.